One and the same sample provided the 23 T cell receptor beta chains below, sequenced in a study of brain metastases from non-small cell lung cancer. The data were produced by immunoSEQ multiplex PCR, yet TCRdb's version contains in-frame clones alone and is incomplete. The sample yields roughly 14,000 clones, about four fifths seen once. Sequencing input: primary lung tumor tissue. These receptor sequences come from a donor at least 40 years old with non-small cell lung cancer.

V is TRBV12-3 or TRBV12-4 and J is TRBJ2-5; D is uncertain. The CDR3 has 12 residues. V was clipped by 3 bases and J by 5 bases, with 7 bases between them. CDR3 sequence: CASSFFGETQYF. The CDR3 coding sequence is TGTGCCAGCAGTTTTTTCGGGGAGACCCAGTACTTC.

The V call is TRBV6-1, the J call TRBJ1-2; perhaps TRBD1 as D (5 bases). CDR3 length: 20 residues. Trimming left V 0 bases short and J 8 bases short, with 31 bases between. Per germline, CDR1 MNHNS and CDR2 SASEGT. CDR3 sequence: CASSEAASLQTVALGVGYTF. The CDR3 DNA follows: TGTGCCAGCAGTGAAGCGGCTTCTTTACAGACAGTGGCTCTTGGGGTCGGCTACACCTTC.

This clone was observed a single time. This rearrangement joins TRBV7-3 to TRBJ2-2, with D possibly TRBD1 on 5 matching bases. V gave up 2 bases and J gave up 1 base, with 11 bases separating them. Germline CDR1 SGHTA, CDR2 FQGTGA. The CDR3 loop spans 16 amino acids. Written as DNA, the CDR3 is TGTGCCAGCAGCTTAGTAACAAGGGGGAACACCGGGGAGCTGTTTTTT. Encoded protein: CASSLVTRGNTGELFF.

This clone occurred once. The chain joins TRBV4-2 to TRBJ1-3, with D unclear. The CDR3 has 13 amino acids. Trimming cost V 8 bases and J 4 bases, with 12 bases left between them. Per the germline V gene, CDR1 is LGHNA and CDR2 is YNFKEQ. The CDR3 bases are TGTGCCAGCCACAACCTAGGAGGAAACACCATATATTTT. Amino acid sequence: CASHNLGGNTIYF.

This chain uses TRBV11-3 with TRBJ2-1, with D maybe TRBD2 (5 bases). Trimming took 1 base from V and 10 from J, leaving 11 bases between them. The V gene's germline CDR1 is SGHNT and CDR2 YENEEA. The CDR3 loop spans 13 amino acids. This CDR3 is CASSLGSAVEQFF. CDR3 nucleotides: TGTGCCAGCAGCTTAGGATCAGCGGTAGAGCAGTTCTTC.

This clone was recorded once. The genes are TRBV11-1 and TRBJ2-7; 8 positions agree with TRBD2. This CDR3 contains 14 residues. Germline CDR1 is SGHAT and CDR2 is FQDESV (reference sequence). V dropped 3 bases and J dropped 3; count of bases not matched to a gene: 4. CDR3 residues: CASSLRLANYEQYF. The CDR3, as DNA: TGTGCCAGCAGCTTGAGACTAGCGAACTACGAGCAGTACTTC.

This chain uses TRBV6-5 with TRBJ1-2; D is uncertain. The V and J ends lost 2 bases and 4 bases respectively, with 8 bases between them. The CDR3 runs 13 residues. The germline V gene encodes CDR1 MNHEY and CDR2 SVGAGI. The CDR3 nucleotides are TGTGCCAGCAGTTACGCCGGGCTCTATGGCTACACCTTC. It yields the protein CASSYAGLYGYTF.

The chain uses TRBV6-6 and TRBJ1-2; D ambiguous. Germline V gene lookup returns CDR1 MNHNY and CDR2 SVGAGI (reference sequence). This CDR3 is 14 amino acids long. Between the trimmed V and J ends, which lost 2 bases and 3 bases, there was a span of 10 bases. The CDR3 sequence: CASSYPEQHYGYTF. DNA for the CDR3: TGTGCCAGCAGTTACCCGGAGCAGCACTATGGCTACACCTTC.

The chain has TRBV10-2 and TRBJ2-5, with D tentatively TRBD2 (6 bases). The CDR3 loop spans 13 amino acids. Trimming took 5 bases from V and 5 from J, leaving 12 bases between them. Germline CDR1 WSHSY, CDR2 SAAADI. CDR3 region: CASSFSRGETQYF. The CDR3 coding sequence is TGCGCCAGCAGTTTTTCGCGGGGTGAGACCCAGTACTTC.

J is TRBJ2-1 and V is TRBV6-5; 11 bases line up with TRBD2. The CDR3 length is 15 residues. CDR1 is MNHEY, CDR2 SVGAGI, per germline. With 6 bases clipped from V and 4 bases from J, the junction kept 5 bases outside the gene matches. The CDR3 spells CASRPLAGGYNEQFF. CDR3 DNA sequence: TGTGCCAGCAGGCCCCTAGCGGGGGGATACAATGAGCAGTTCTTC.

The genes are TRBV18 and TRBJ2-1; 9 bases line up with TRBD2. The length of the CDR3 is 15 residues. Looked up from germline, CDR1 is KGHSH and CDR2 is LQKENI. The junction had 7 bases not matched to a gene; V was cut back by 3 bases and J by 7 bases. The CDR3 nucleotides are TGTGCCAGCTCACCTGATGCGGGGGGGCGGAATGAGCAGTTCTTC. Protein: CASSPDAGGRNEQFF. The variable domain in full, with the rest retrieved from reference TRBV18 and TRBJ2-1, is NAGVMQNPRHLVRRRGQEARLRCSPMKGHSHVYWYRQLPEEGLKFMVYLQKENIIDESGMPKERFSAEFPKEGPSILRIQQVVRGDSAAYFCASSPDAGGRNEQFFGPGTRLTVL.

This clone was detected only once. The chain recombines TRBV3-1 (or the pseudogene TRBV3-2) with TRBJ1-1; D is unclear. V lost 2 bases to trimming and J lost 4 bases, with 11 bases between them. The CDR3 sequence is 14 residues long. The germline gives CDR1 LGHDT, CDR2 YNNKEL (reference sequence). This CDR3 is CASSQRQGSTEAFF. The DNA of the CDR3 is TGTGCCAGCAGCCAAAGACAAGGGAGCACTGAAGCTTTCTTT.

J is TRBJ2-1 and V is TRBV4-2, with a possible D match to TRBD1 (5 bases). V was clipped by 4 bases and J by 2 bases, with 12 bases between them. The CDR3 has 15 residues. Germline V gene data show CDR1 as LGHNA and CDR2 as YNFKEQ. CDR3 DNA: TGTGCCAGCAGCCCTACAGGAAGACCCTACAATGAGCAGTTCTTC. As protein: CASSPTGRPYNEQFF.

The chain couples TRBV27 to TRBJ2-1; TRBD2 aligns across 7 bases. Germline V CDR1 and CDR2: MNHEY, SMNVEV (reference sequence). Germline trimming cut 6 bases from V and 1 base from J; bases unmatched to any gene: 3. The CDR3 has 14 amino acids. CDR3 DNA: TGTGCCAGCAGCCTGGGGGGGTCCTACAATGAGCAGTTCTTC. The encoded protein is CASSLGGSYNEQFF.

This sequence joins TRBV2 and TRBJ1-1; D possibly corresponds to TRBD1 (5 bases). This CDR3 spans 14 amino acids. V was trimmed by 6 bases and J by 0 bases, leaving 11 bases between them. The germline V gene has CDR1 SNHLY and CDR2 FYNNEI. In DNA, the CDR3 is TGTGCCAGCAGCGCCGGGACGGTGAACACTGAAGCTTTCTTT. Protein: CASSAGTVNTEAFF.

J is TRBJ1-2 and V is TRBV12-3 or TRBV12-4; D gene ambiguous. V was cut by 3 bases and J by 0 bases, with 5 bases left in between. This CDR3 spans 13 amino acids. Written as DNA, the CDR3 is TGTGCCAGCAGTTTGACCTCTAACTATGGCTACACCTTC. Translating gives CASSLTSNYGYTF.

This chain uses TRBV30 with TRBJ2-2; a weak D match, TRBD1 (5 bases). Per the germline V gene, CDR1 is GTSNPN and CDR2 is SVGIG (reference sequence). This CDR3 spans 14 amino acids. V shed 3 bases and J shed 5 bases, with 13 bases lying between them. CDR3: CAWRRRVYTGELFF. CDR3 DNA: TGTGCCTGGAGGCGCAGGGTATATACCGGGGAGCTGTTTTTT.

This clone appeared a single time. The chain carries TRBV28 and TRBJ1-2; D might be TRBD1 (6 bases). V shed 2 bases and J shed 3 bases, with 16 bases lying between them. Germline loops: CDR1 MDHEN, CDR2 SYDVKM. This CDR3 spans 16 amino acids. Here the CDR3 DNA reads TGTGCCAGCAGTTTAAGTGTGGACAGCCTATACTATGGCTACACCTTC. It yields the protein CASSLSVDSLYYGYTF.

The gene calls are TRBV7-9 and TRBJ1-2; D unresolved. Germline values: CDR1 SEHNR, CDR2 FQNEAQ (reference sequence). Trimming left V 3 bases short and J 0 bases short, with 8 bases between. There are 14 residues in the CDR3. CDR3 sequence: CASSFTGPNYGYTF. The CDR3 DNA reads as TGTGCCAGCAGCTTTACCGGGCCTAACTATGGCTACACCTTC.

As to this clone: A read error may account for a junction end that differs from germline. The sample carries other DNA sequences with the same CDR3. This chain joins TRBV2 and TRBJ2-5; D remains unclear. Germline-derived CDR1 and CDR2 are SNHLY and FYNNEI. This CDR3 is 11 amino acids long. In DNA, the CDR3 is TGTGCCAGCAGCGCCCAAGAAACCCAGTACTTC. Its translation is CASSAQETQYF.

This clone was observed a few times. J is TRBJ1-5 and V is TRBV19; maybe TRBD1 (6 bases). The CDR3 has 15 amino acids. Germline CDR1 and CDR2: LNHDA and SQIVND (reference sequence). V lost 6 bases to trimming and J lost 1 base, with 13 bases between them. The CDR3 region is CASSPQGLSNQPQHF. CDR3 in DNA: TGTGCCAGTAGCCCACAGGGCCTAAGCAATCAGCCCCAGCATTTT.

The V and J genes are TRBV6-6 and TRBJ1-1; the D gene is possibly TRBD1 (5 bases). Trimming removed 8 bases at V and 6 bases at J, with 19 bases between. The CDR3 is made up of 14 amino acids. From germline, CDR1 is MNHNY and CDR2 SVGAGI (reference sequence). This CDR3 is CASGGRDLLSEAFF. The CDR3 DNA sequence: TGTGCCAGCGGGGGAAGGGATCTTCTTTCTGAAGCTTTCTTT.

This chain's CDR3 is CSVGQRATDTQYF. DNA for the CDR3: TGCAGCGTTGGTCAGCGGGCCACAGATACGCAGTATTTT. V usage is TRBV29-1 and J usage is TRBJ2-3, with D perhaps TRBD2 (6 bases). Germline V gives CDR1 SQVTM, CDR2 ANQGSEA. V dropped 4 bases and J dropped 2 bases, with 10 bases sitting between them. This CDR3 spans 13 amino acids.